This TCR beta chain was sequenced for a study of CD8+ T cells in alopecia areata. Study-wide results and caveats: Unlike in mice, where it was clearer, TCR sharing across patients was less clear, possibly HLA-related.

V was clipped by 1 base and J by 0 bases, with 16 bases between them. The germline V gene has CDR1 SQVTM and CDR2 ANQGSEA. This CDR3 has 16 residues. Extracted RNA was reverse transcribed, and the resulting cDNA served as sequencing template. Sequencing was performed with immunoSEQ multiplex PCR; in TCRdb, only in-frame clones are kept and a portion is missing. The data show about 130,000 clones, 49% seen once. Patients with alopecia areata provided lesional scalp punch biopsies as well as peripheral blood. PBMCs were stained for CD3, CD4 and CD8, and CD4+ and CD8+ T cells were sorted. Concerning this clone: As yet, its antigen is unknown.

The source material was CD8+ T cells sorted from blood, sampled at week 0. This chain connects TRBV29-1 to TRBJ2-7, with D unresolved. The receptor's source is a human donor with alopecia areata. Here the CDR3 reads CSVEVPRVETSYEQYF. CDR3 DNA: TGCAGCGTTGAAGTACCTCGGGTAGAAACCTCCTACGAGCAGTACTTC.